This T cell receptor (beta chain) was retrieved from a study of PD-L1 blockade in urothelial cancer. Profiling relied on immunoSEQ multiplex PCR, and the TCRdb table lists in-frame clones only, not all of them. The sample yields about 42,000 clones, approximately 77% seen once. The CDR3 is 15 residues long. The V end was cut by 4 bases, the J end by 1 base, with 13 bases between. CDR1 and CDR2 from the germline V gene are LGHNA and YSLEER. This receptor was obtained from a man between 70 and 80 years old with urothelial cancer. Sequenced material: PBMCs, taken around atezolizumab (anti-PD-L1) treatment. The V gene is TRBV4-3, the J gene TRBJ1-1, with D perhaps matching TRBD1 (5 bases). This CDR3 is CASSLIRVENTEAFF. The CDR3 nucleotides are TGCGCCAGCAGCCTCATCAGGGTTGAGAACACTGAAGCTTTCTTT.